Sequencing of this TCR beta chain was carried out in a study of blood T cells in healthy people across ages. Roughly 9.2 milliliters was the volume of peripheral blood drawn from each donor. Then a second PCR, running about 6 to 12 cycles, was carried out with a sample-barcoded 5' primer and a J-beta primer mix. Sequencing recovered at least 2.5 million CDR3-containing paired-end reads from each sample. TCRdb ran MiXCR on the 5' RACE reads and lists one entry per CDR3 protein. This table holds some 850,000 distinct CDR3 sequences, about 26% found once. Per the germline V gene, CDR1 is KGHSH and CDR2 is LQKENI. The CDR3 has 14 amino acids. This sample was shared with a second study, whose subject was T cells of mothers and their children.

The TCR comes from a boy aged 5-17 years in good health. Sequencing used blood. This sequence joins TRBV18 and TRBJ2-5; D is uncertain. The end of the DNA is better explained by TRBJ2-7, so the J call may be wrong. The DNA of the CDR3 is TGTGCCAGCTCAGTCAGGTTGAGCTCCTACGAGCAGTACTTC. This gives the protein CASSVRLSSYEQYF.